One sample yielded the 27 T cell receptor beta chains listed below, sequenced in a study of cytomegalovirus exposure and HLA in healthy donors. Researchers ran the PCR with 60 Vbeta and 13 Jbeta primers. The data were produced by immunoSEQ multiplex PCR, yet TCRdb's version contains in-frame clones alone and is incomplete. The repertoire holds more than 85,000 clones, about 76% seen once, with around 7.7% in the top ten. The specimen was PBMCs. These receptors were collected from a man between 35 and 55 years old in good health and CMV-seronegative.

The rearrangement joins TRBV5-6 to TRBJ2-1; D gene unclear. CDR1 and CDR2 from the germline V gene are SGHDT and YYEEEE. Trimming cost V 0 bases and J 3 bases, with 4 bases left between them. This CDR3 region has 13 residues. The DNA of the CDR3 is TGTGCCAGCAGCTTGGACTACTACAATGAGCAGTTCTTC. Translating gives CASSLDYYNEQFF.

The rearrangement joins TRBV6-1 to TRBJ1-1; D perhaps matches TRBD1 (6 bases). Germline V lookup: CDR1 MNHNS, CDR2 SASEGT. V was shortened by 3 bases and J by 5 bases, with 10 bases between the two germline ends. The CDR3 extends over 13 amino acids. In nucleotides, the CDR3 is TGTGCCAGCAGTGACAGGGGCAGAACTGAAGCTTTCTTT. Encoded protein: CASSDRGRTEAFF.

This chain links TRBV28 with TRBJ2-1; D is possibly TRBD1 (5 bases). The germline V gene encodes CDR1 MDHEN and CDR2 SYDVKM. The CDR3 totals 16 residues. The ends were cut back, 6 bases at V and 4 bases at J, with 19 bases in the middle. The CDR3 bases are TGTGCCAGCAGCCCGTCGGGTGGGGCTAATTACAATGAGCAGTTCTTC. Translated: CASSPSGGANYNEQFF.

The chain joins TRBV4-1 to TRBJ2-7; tentatively, D is TRBD2 (5 bases). Germline CDR1 and CDR2: MGHRA and YSYEKL. V lost 1 base and J 3 bases, leaving 16 bases between the germline ends. CDR3 length equals 16 residues. The CDR3 region has the DNA TGCGCCAGCAGCCAAGGCCCCCGAGGGAATCGCTACGAGCAGTACTTC. Amino acids: CASSQGPRGNRYEQYF.

This clone was counted a single time. The rearrangement joins TRBV29-1 to TRBJ1-5; 7 positions agree with TRBD1. With V trimmed by 4 bases and J by 2 bases, 5 bases remained unmatched. Germline V gene lookup returns CDR1 SQVTM and CDR2 ANQGSEA. The CDR3 sequence is 14 residues long. The CDR3 bases are TGCAGCGTTGTTGGGACAGACCGCAATCAGCCCCAGCATTTT. It translates to CSVVGTDRNQPQHF.

The chain uses TRBV28 and TRBJ2-7; 7 bases align to TRBD1. The CDR3 has 16 residues. V was clipped by 3 bases and J by 3 bases; unmatched bases: 11. CDR1 is MDHEN and CDR2 is SYDVKM in the germline V gene. This chain's CDR3 is CASSFLRTGPLYEQYF. CDR3 DNA: TGTGCCAGCAGTTTCTTGCGGACAGGCCCCCTCTACGAGCAGTACTTC.

V gene TRBV7-2 combines with J gene TRBJ2-1, with 8 bases identical to TRBD2. The ends lost 6 bases at V and 3 bases at J; junction bases unmatched: 7. Germline CDR1 is SGHTA and CDR2 is FQGNSA. The CDR3 consists of 15 residues. The CDR3 DNA sequence: TGTGCCAGCAGTCCCGGGACTAGTTTCTACAATGAGCAGTTCTTC. As protein: CASSPGTSFYNEQFF.

The sample holds one count of this clone. This chain connects TRBV6-4 to TRBJ2-1; possible D gene TRBD2, 6 bases. The V gene lost 0 bases and the J gene lost 1 base, with 16 bases spanning the gap. CDR3 length: 18 amino acids. Germline V CDR1 and CDR2: MRHNA, SNTAGT. CDR3 residues: CASSDSLFIAVSYNEQFF. The CDR3 DNA reads TGTGCCAGCAGTGACTCCCTTTTTATAGCGGTATCCTACAATGAGCAGTTCTTC.

This clone was counted between two and nine times. The rearrangement links TRBV9 to TRBJ2-3; 7 bases are a match to TRBD1. This CDR3 is built from 15 residues. In germline, CDR1 is SGDLS, CDR2 YYNGEE. V was clipped by 1 base and J by 1 base; unmatched bases: 3. The CDR3 sequence: CASSVQGVGTDTQYF. Written as DNA, the CDR3 is TGTGCCAGCAGCGTACAGGGGGTGGGCACAGATACGCAGTATTTT. The complete variable domain, with remaining parts taken from reference TRBV9 and TRBJ2-3, reads DSGVTQTPKHLITATGQRVTLRCSPRSGDLSVYWYQQSLDQGLQFLIQYYNGEERAKGNILERFSAQQFPDLHSELNLSSLELGDSALYFCASSVQGVGTDTQYFGPGTRLTVL.

A few counts support this clone. The V gene is TRBV4-3, the J gene TRBJ1-4; perhaps TRBD1 as D (5 bases). Germline V gene lookup returns CDR1 LGHNA and CDR2 YSLEER. This CDR3 is built from 16 residues. V gave up 0 bases and J gave up 8 bases, with 16 bases separating them. The CDR3: CASSQDGGGYREKLFF. Written as DNA, the CDR3 is TGCGCCAGCAGCCAAGATGGGGGGGGGTATCGAGAAAAACTGTTTTTT.

With regard to this clone: Germline is not matched at one junction end, which may reflect a read error. The V and J genes are TRBV27 and TRBJ1-1; TRBD1 is a possible D gene (6 bases). The V gene's germline CDR1 is MNHEY and CDR2 SMNVEV (reference sequence). The CDR3 loop spans 14 amino acids. This CDR3 is CACSLQGRGTEAFF. The CDR3 coding sequence is TGTGCCTGCAGTTTACAGGGAAGGGGAACTGAAGCTTTCTTT.

This clone occurred once. This chain uses TRBV6-4 with TRBJ2-3; 8 bases align to TRBD1. In germline, CDR1 is MRHNA, CDR2 SNTAGT. The CDR3 is 13 amino acids. For the CDR3, the DNA is TGTGCACCGACAGGGGCCAGCACAGATACGCAGTATTTT. Translation gives CAPTGASTDTQYF.

The chain is built from TRBV9 and TRBJ2-2; a weak D match, TRBD1 (5 bases). CDR3 length: 18 amino acids. Germline V gives CDR1 SGDLS, CDR2 YYNGEE. V lost 1 base to trimming and J lost 5 bases, with 21 bases between them. CDR3 coding DNA: TGTGCCAGCAGCGTACGGTCCCTCGGACATCCTGAGACCGGGGAGCTGTTTTTT. As protein: CASSVRSLGHPETGELFF.

The chain uses TRBV6-1 and TRBJ1-2; no clear D gene. The length of the CDR3 is 15 residues. The V gene's germline CDR1 is MNHNS and CDR2 SASEGT. Trimming removed 1 base at V and 6 bases at J, with 15 bases between. Here the CDR3 DNA reads TGTGCCAGCAGTGAAGAGGACGGCGCGGGAGATGGCTACACCTTC. Translating gives CASSEEDGAGDGYTF.

The chain links TRBV7-2 to TRBJ2-3; tentatively, D is TRBD2 (5 bases). The CDR3 runs 16 residues. The V and J ends lost 5 bases and 0 bases respectively, with 15 bases between them. Germline CDR1 reads SGHTA; CDR2 reads FQGNSA. CDR3 bases: TGTGCCAGCAGCCTGCTCCGGACTTCTAGCACAGATACGCAGTATTTT. Its protein product is CASSLLRTSSTDTQYF. Using reference TRBV7-2 and TRBJ2-3 for the parts outside the CDR3, the full variable domain is GAGVSQSPSNKVTEKGKDVELRCDPISGHTALYWYRQSLGQGLEFLIYFQGNSAPDKSGLPSDRFSAERTGGSVSTLTIQRTQQEDSAVYLCASSLLRTSSTDTQYFGPGTRLTVL.

This rearrangement joins TRBV7-3 to TRBJ2-7; D possibly corresponds to TRBD2 (7 bases). Germline V gene lookup returns CDR1 SGHTA and CDR2 FQGTGA. The CDR3 has 14 amino acids. Trimming stripped 1 base from V and 7 bases from J, with 14 bases between. The CDR3 reads CASSLRAGAGEQYF. The CDR3 nucleotides read TGTGCCAGCAGCTTAAGGGCGGGGGCTGGGGAGCAGTACTTC.

The CDR3 nucleotides read TGTGCCAGCAGTGGGGCCAATCAGCCCCAGCATTTT. Encoded protein: CASSGANQPQHF. The gene calls are TRBV2 and TRBJ1-5, with D hard to call. Germline CDR1 is SNHLY and CDR2 is FYNNEI. The germline V and J ends were trimmed by 4 bases and 3 bases, with 4 bases remaining between them. The CDR3 length is 12 residues.

The V and J genes are TRBV19 and TRBJ1-1; no firm D call. Germline V gives CDR1 LNHDA, CDR2 SQIVND (reference sequence). With 6 bases removed from V and 9 bases from J, the gap between germline ends came to 17 bases. The CDR3 runs 13 residues. The CDR3: CASSPPGSWKAFF. Here the CDR3 DNA reads TGTGCCAGTAGCCCACCCGGGAGCTGGAAAGCTTTCTTT.

The V call is TRBV29-1, the J call TRBJ1-2; 8 positions agree with TRBD1. CDR1 is SQVTM and CDR2 is ANQGSEA in the germline V gene. J lost 3 bases, V lost 4 bases, and 7 bases had no gene match. CDR3 size: 14 residues. In nucleotides, the CDR3 is TGCAGCGTTGGTGGGTCAGGGGGCGACTATGGCTACACCTTC. Translated, it gives CSVGGSGGDYGYTF.

This chain connects TRBV14 to TRBJ2-7, with 7 nucleotides matching TRBD2. Germline CDR1 is SGHDN and CDR2 is FVKESK. V was pared by 7 bases and J by 5 bases, with 14 bases of the junction left unmatched. The CDR3 runs to 15 residues. DNA of the CDR3: TGTGCCAGCACTATTGGGTCGGGGAGGGTGAACGAGCAGTACTTC. The encoded protein is CASTIGSGRVNEQYF.

As to this clone: The germline gene is not matched at one end of the junction; a read error may be the cause. The chain is built from TRBV7-9 and TRBJ2-5; 8 bases are shared with TRBD1. The CDR3 spans 18 residues. Per germline, CDR1 SEHNR and CDR2 FQNEAQ (reference sequence). The CDR3 loop is CSSSRGGAGRGPRETQYF. CDR3 nucleotide sequence: TGTTCCAGCAGCCGTGGGGGTGCTGGCAGGGGGCCTCGAGAGACCCAGTACTTC.

This clone was counted only a few times. CDR3 sequence (DNA): TGTGCCAGCAGCTTAGTCGGGGGGAACACTGAAGCTTTCTTT. It codes for CASSLVGGNTEAFF. The chain has TRBV7-9 and TRBJ1-1, with D perhaps TRBD1 (5 bases). Germline lookup yields CDR1 SEHNR and CDR2 FQNEAQ (reference sequence). V was clipped by 1 base and J by 1 base, with 7 bases between them. This CDR3 has 14 residues.

The DNA for the CDR3 is TGTGCCAGCAGAGCCCACAGGGAGGGCGGAAACACCATATATTTT. Translation gives CASRAHREGGNTIYF. J is TRBJ1-3 and V is TRBV28, with D maybe TRBD1 (6 bases). Between the trimmed V and J ends, which lost 6 bases and 4 bases, there was a span of 16 bases. From germline, CDR1 is MDHEN and CDR2 SYDVKM. CDR3 length equals 15 residues.

V usage is TRBV27 and J usage is TRBJ1-5; TRBD1 is a possible D gene (6 bases). This CDR3 contains 14 residues. V gave up 1 base and J gave up 6 bases, with 10 bases separating them. The germline V gene has CDR1 MNHEY and CDR2 SMNVEV (reference sequence). The CDR3 nucleotides read TGTGCCAGCAGTTTATTAGGGGGTGCTCAGCCCCAGCATTTT. This translates into CASSLLGGAQPQHF.

The J gene is TRBJ2-5, the V gene TRBV5-6, with TRBD1 identical over 11 bases. Germline V gene data show CDR1 as SGHDT and CDR2 as YYEEEE. J lost 4 bases, V lost 1 base, and 3 bases had no gene match. This CDR3 spans 15 amino acids. Here the CDR3 reads CASSLPGTGGETQYF. CDR3 sequence (DNA): TGTGCCAGCAGCTTGCCGGGGACAGGGGGAGAGACCCAGTACTTC.

V gene TRBV30 combines with J gene TRBJ1-1; 9 positions match TRBD1. Trimming took 5 bases from V and 1 from J; bases not matched to a gene: 5. Germline-derived CDR1 and CDR2 are GTSNPN and SVGIG (reference sequence). The CDR3 length is 14 residues. The CDR3 coding sequence is TGTGCCTGGGGGACAGGGATTCAGAACACTGAAGCTTTCTTT. Protein sequence: CAWGTGIQNTEAFF.

The chain uses TRBV9 and TRBJ2-1, with D possibly matching TRBD1 (6 bases). The length of the CDR3 is 14 residues. Germline V gene data show CDR1 as SGDLS and CDR2 as YYNGEE. V lost 4 bases and J 6 bases, leaving 14 bases between the germline ends. The DNA for the CDR3 is TGTGCCAGCAGCCGCTCCCAGGGGCGCAATGAGCAGTTCTTC. This sequence encodes CASSRSQGRNEQFF.